This record looks at one T cell receptor (beta chain) sequence and its context. The data are from a study of blood T cell repertoires in COVID-19. Some clones are missing from TCRdb's copy, which holds only in-frame ones; the method was immunoSEQ multiplex PCR. Of under 500,000 clones in the sample, 75% to 90% are singletons; the top ten hold around 4.4%. There are 11 residues in the CDR3. V lost 4 bases and J lost 16; bases outside the gene matches: 8. Per the germline V gene, CDR1 is SQVTM and CDR2 is ANQGSEA. This chain uses TRBV29-1 with TRBJ2-1, with 9 bases that match TRBD2. This clonotype was sampled from a woman aged 25 to 39 with acute or convalescent COVID-19. Sequencing used peripheral blood. Written as DNA, the CDR3 is TGCAGCGTTGCTCGCGGGGGGGCCTTTTTCTTC. Its protein product is CSVARGGAFFF.